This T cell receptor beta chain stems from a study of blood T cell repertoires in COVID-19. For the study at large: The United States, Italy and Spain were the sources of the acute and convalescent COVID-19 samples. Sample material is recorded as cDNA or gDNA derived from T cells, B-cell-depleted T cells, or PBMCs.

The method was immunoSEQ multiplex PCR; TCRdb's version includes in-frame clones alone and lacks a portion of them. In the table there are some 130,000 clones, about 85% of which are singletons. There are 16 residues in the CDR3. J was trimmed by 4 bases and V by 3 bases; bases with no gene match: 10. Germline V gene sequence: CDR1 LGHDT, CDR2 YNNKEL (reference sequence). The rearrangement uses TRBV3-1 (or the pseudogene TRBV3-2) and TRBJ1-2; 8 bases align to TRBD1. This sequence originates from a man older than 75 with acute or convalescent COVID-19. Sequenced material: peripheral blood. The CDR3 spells CASSQYSRGPRYGYTF. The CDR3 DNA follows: TGTGCCAGCAGCCAGTATTCCAGGGGGCCACGCTATGGCTACACCTTC.